These 26 T cell receptor beta chains originate from one sample sequenced in a study of blood T cell repertoires in COVID-19 (dated by TCRdb to about 2020). To prepare the library, the immunoSEQ multiplex PCR assay was applied. TCRdb retrieved this table from immuneACCESS and kept in-frame rearrangements only. Not all clones are present; in checked studies, unresolved V genes account for under half, and no reason is known for the remainder. This sample has approximately 300,000 clones in its table, and around 89% of those were observed once. The ten largest clones take up about 5% of the sample. The sample comprised peripheral blood. The receptors shown here come from a middle-aged man with acute or convalescent COVID-19.

The chain is built from TRBV19 and TRBJ2-7; 8 positions match TRBD1. Germline trimming cut 1 base from V and 7 bases from J; bases unmatched to any gene: 12. The CDR3 covers 16 residues. The germline V gene has CDR1 LNHDA and CDR2 SQIVND (reference sequence). This chain's CDR3 is CASSIGVSGGYREQYF. DNA of the CDR3: TGTGCCAGTAGTATAGGGGTGTCAGGGGGCTACAGAGAGCAGTACTTC. Complete variable domain (other parts from reference TRBV19 and TRBJ2-7): DGGITQSPKYLFRKEGQNVTLSCEQNLNHDAMYWYRQDPGQGLRLIYYSQIVNDFQKGDIAEGYSVSREKKESFPLTVTSAQKNPTAFYLCASSIGVSGGYREQYFGPGTRLTVT.

The genes are TRBV5-8 and TRBJ1-1; D is uncertain. V gave up 5 bases and J gave up 0 bases, with 11 bases separating them. CDR3 length: 14 amino acids. Germline assignment: CDR1 SGHTS and CDR2 YDEGEE. CDR3 protein: CASSFSQLNTEAFF. Here the CDR3 DNA reads TGTGCCAGCAGTTTCTCACAGCTGAACACTGAAGCTTTCTTT.

The chain links TRBV10-3 to TRBJ1-3, with 11 bases lining up with TRBD1. Trimming removed 3 bases from V and 8 bases from J; junction bases left unmatched: 3. Germline values: CDR1 ENHRY, CDR2 SYGVKD. The CDR3 consists of 14 residues. CDR3 DNA: TGTGCCATCAGTGAAGGGACAGGGGGACACACCATATATTTT. Its translation is CAISEGTGGHTIYF.

The CDR3 sequence is CASSLVRQGALRYTF. The CDR3 DNA is TGTGCCAGCAGCTTAGTGAGACAGGGGGCTCTACGCTACACCTTC. This chain uses TRBV7-2 with TRBJ1-2; 10 bases fit TRBD1. Germline trimming cut 1 base from V and 9 bases from J; bases unmatched to any gene: 8. Per germline, CDR1 SGHTA and CDR2 FQGNSA. The CDR3 extends over 15 amino acids. The full variable domain, rest sourced from reference TRBV7-2 and TRBJ1-2, is GAGVSQSPSNKVTEKGKDVELRCDPISGHTALYWYRQSLGQGLEFLIYFQGNSAPDKSGLPSDRFSAERTGGSVSTLTIQRTQQEDSAVYLCASSLVRQGALRYTFGSGTRLTVV.

This clone has just a few counts. This chain connects TRBV24-1 to TRBJ1-2; 8 bases map to TRBD1. Unmatched junction bases numbered 3, after V lost 3 bases and J lost 7 bases. The CDR3 is made up of 13 amino acids. Germline V gives CDR1 KGHDR, CDR2 SFDVKD. The CDR3 reads CATSDGQGRGYTF. CDR3 DNA: TGTGCCACCAGTGATGGACAGGGACGTGGCTACACCTTC.

The chain has TRBV19 and TRBJ1-2; weak D call: TRBD1 (6 bases). The CDR3 sequence is 14 residues long. Trimming removed 4 bases from V and 8 bases from J, with 17 bases in between. Germline CDR1 is LNHDA and CDR2 is SQIVND (reference sequence). CDR3 residues: CASSTRDMNRGYTF. The CDR3 DNA sequence: TGTGCCAGTAGTACCCGGGACATGAATCGGGGCTACACCTTC.

The chain links TRBV5-6 to TRBJ1-1; perhaps TRBD1 as D (5 bases). Deletions cut 3 bases from V and 4 bases from J, with 16 bases between. This CDR3 is 15 amino acids long. Per the germline V gene, CDR1 is SGHDT and CDR2 is YYEEEE. The CDR3: CASSYLGGSGTEAFF. Written as DNA, the CDR3 is TGTGCCAGCAGCTACCTGGGGGGAAGTGGCACTGAAGCTTTCTTT.

This rearrangement joins TRBV29-1 to TRBJ1-2, with a possible D match to TRBD1 (5 bases). The CDR3 covers 12 residues. Looked up from germline, CDR1 is SQVTM and CDR2 is ANQGSEA. V gave up 5 bases and J gave up 5 bases, with 12 bases separating them. CDR3 sequence reads: CSVRRGRYGYTF. CDR3 sequence (DNA): TGCAGCGTTCGGCGGGGCCGTTATGGCTACACCTTC.

With respect to this clone: The sample contains more than one DNA sequence encoding this CDR3. The chain uses TRBV30 and TRBJ1-1; D is unresolved. The CDR3 extends over 12 amino acids. Germline V gene sequence: CDR1 GTSNPN, CDR2 SVGIG (reference sequence). Trimming removed 4 bases from V and 4 bases from J, with 10 bases in between. CDR3 bases: TGTGCCTGGAAACGGCGGGGCACTGAAGCTTTCTTT. It specifies CAWKRRGTEAFF.

The CDR3, as DNA: TGTGCTAGTGGTTCCCATAGAGCTAATGAAAAACTGTTTTTT. It specifies CASGSHRANEKLFF. V and J are TRBV12-5 and TRBJ1-4; D is unclear. V lost 4 bases to trimming and J lost 3 bases, with 9 bases between them. The CDR3 totals 14 residues. The germline V gene encodes CDR1 LGHNT and CDR2 FRNRAP.

The rearrangement joins TRBV3-1 (or the pseudogene TRBV3-2) to TRBJ2-1; 8 positions agree with TRBD2. The V and J ends lost 4 bases and 8 bases, in that order; junction bases with no gene match: 10. The germline V gene encodes CDR1 LGHDT and CDR2 YNNKEL (reference sequence). The CDR3 has 15 amino acids. Here the CDR3 DNA reads TGTGCCAGCAGCCTCCCTAGCCAAGCGGGGGATGAGCAGTTCTTC. This gives the protein CASSLPSQAGDEQFF.

V and J are TRBV4-1 and TRBJ2-7; weak D call: TRBD2 (5 bases). V lost 4 bases to trimming and J lost 4 bases, with 11 bases between them. CDR1 is MGHRA, CDR2 YSYEKL, per germline. The CDR3 spans 13 residues. In DNA form, the CDR3 reads TGCGCCAGCAGCCGTATCGGGGATTACGAGCAGTACTTC. Encoded protein: CASSRIGDYEQYF.

V usage is TRBV4-1 and J usage is TRBJ2-1, with 7 bases aligning to TRBD2. Germline V gives CDR1 MGHRA, CDR2 YSYEKL. The CDR3 covers 14 residues. V lost 0 bases, J lost 6 bases, and 2 bases stayed unmatched. CDR3 region: CASSQDGGGNEQFF. Written as DNA, the CDR3 is TGCGCCAGCAGCCAAGATGGCGGGGGCAATGAGCAGTTCTTC.

This clone was observed once. The V and J genes are TRBV2 and TRBJ2-7, with D possibly being TRBD1 (5 bases). This CDR3 spans 12 amino acids. The germline gives CDR1 SNHLY, CDR2 FYNNEI. V lost 4 bases and J 6 bases, leaving 10 bases between the germline ends. In DNA form, the CDR3 reads TGTGCCAGCAGTGGGGCAGGGCTCGAGCAGTACTTC. It encodes CASSGAGLEQYF.

This clone was seen more than once but under ten times. V and J are TRBV29-1 and TRBJ1-2; 7 bases match TRBD1. V shed 4 bases and J 3 bases; nucleotides not matched to a gene: 2. Per germline, CDR1 SQVTM and CDR2 ANQGSEA. This CDR3 comprises 12 residues. CDR3 in amino acids: CSVAQGDYGYTF. In nucleotides, the CDR3 is TGCAGCGTTGCCCAGGGGGACTATGGCTACACCTTC. Drawing the rest from reference TRBV29-1 and TRBJ1-2, the complete variable domain is SAVISQKPSRDICQRGTSLTIQCQVDSQVTMMFWYRQQPGQSLTLIATANQGSEATYESGFVIDKFPISRPNLTFSTLTVSNMSPEDSSIYLCSVAQGDYGYTFGSGTRLTVV.

CDR3 coding DNA: TGTGCCAGCAGCATCTACCGTCCAGGGGCTGGTAATTCACCCCTCCACTTT. Residues: CASSIYRPGAGNSPLHF. The chain is built from TRBV27 and TRBJ1-6; weak D call: TRBD1 (6 bases). This CDR3 comprises 17 residues. Trimming shortened V by 6 bases and J by 6 bases, and 21 bases separated the two germline ends. Looked up from germline, CDR1 is MNHEY and CDR2 is SMNVEV (reference sequence).

The rearrangement joins TRBV19 to TRBJ1-1, with D possibly matching TRBD1 (6 bases). The CDR3 is made up of 12 amino acids. Germline V gene lookup returns CDR1 LNHDA and CDR2 SQIVND (reference sequence). V was cut by 4 bases and J by 8 bases, with 11 bases left in between. The CDR3 nucleotides read TGTGCCAGTAGTACTAACAGGGTAGAAGCTTTCTTT. It translates to CASSTNRVEAFF.

On this clone itself: The junction shows a germline mismatch at one end, possibly a read error. This sequence joins TRBV24-1 and TRBJ1-1, with D possibly being TRBD1 (6 bases). The germline gives CDR1 KGHDR, CDR2 SFDVKD. The CDR3 is made up of 13 amino acids. Here the CDR3 DNA reads TGTGCCGCCAGGGCCAGGGGTGGAACTGAAGCTTTCTTT. Protein product: CAARARGGTEAFF.

The V and J genes are TRBV19 and TRBJ1-1, with D uncertain. This CDR3 contains 15 residues. The ends were cut back, 7 bases at V and 0 bases at J, with 15 bases in the middle. The germline V gene has CDR1 LNHDA and CDR2 SQIVND (reference sequence). For the CDR3, the DNA is TGTGCCAGTACCCTCGGCCCAGGCCTGAACACTGAAGCTTTCTTT. Translating it yields CASTLGPGLNTEAFF.

The CDR3 loop reads CASSPLGYSGGRDGYTF. The DNA for the CDR3 is TGTGCCAGCAGTCCCTTAGGTTACTCCGGAGGGAGGGACGGCTACACCTTC. V and J are TRBV2 and TRBJ1-2; D is possibly TRBD1 (5 bases). CDR3 length equals 17 residues. The germline CDR1 and CDR2 sequences are SNHLY and FYNNEI. V lost 5 bases and J lost 8, with 27 bases in between.

The chain recombines TRBV28 with TRBJ1-1; D is possibly TRBD1 (5 bases). The germline V gene has CDR1 MDHEN and CDR2 SYDVKM. The CDR3 spans 13 residues. V shed 2 bases and J shed 10 bases, with 14 bases lying between them. CDR3 residues: CASSLTDRGAAFF. The DNA of the CDR3 is TGTGCCAGCAGTTTAACAGACCGCGGGGCAGCTTTCTTT.

This chain uses TRBV11-2 with TRBJ1-2; 8 bases align to TRBD1. CDR1 is SGHAT, CDR2 FQNNGV, per germline. The CDR3 runs to 15 residues. V gave up 5 bases and J gave up 4 bases; unmatched junction bases: 9. CDR3 sequence (DNA): TGTGCCAGCAGCCGGACAGGGAACCTAATCTATGGCTACACCTTC. It specifies CASSRTGNLIYGYTF.

This clone was seen a few times. This sequence joins TRBV19 and TRBJ1-1; D remains ambiguous. Trimming pared 9 bases from V and 2 bases from J, leaving 7 bases between. The germline V gene encodes CDR1 LNHDA and CDR2 SQIVND (reference sequence). The CDR3 length is 11 residues. The CDR3 region is CASRGNTEAFF. CDR3 in DNA: TGTGCCAGCCGGGGTAACACTGAAGCTTTCTTT.

The chain joins TRBV5-1 to TRBJ1-1; D uncertain. The V gene's germline CDR1 is SGHRS and CDR2 YFSETQ. Trimming shortened V by 4 bases and J by 1 base, and 14 bases separated the two germline ends. The CDR3 contains 15 residues. The CDR3 nucleotides are TGCGCCAGCAGCCCTGGCGGGTCCGCGAACACTGAAGCTTTCTTT. This translates into CASSPGGSANTEAFF.

The CDR3 loop is CASSPDRMGIQYF. The DNA for the CDR3 is TGTGCCAGCAGCCCCGACAGGATGGGCATTCAGTACTTC. The J gene is TRBJ2-4, the V gene TRBV6-5, with a weak D call TRBD1 (6 bases). This CDR3 region has 13 residues. The V and J ends lost 6 bases and 9 bases respectively, with 15 bases between them. Germline lookup yields CDR1 MNHEY and CDR2 SVGAGI.

This clone was observed a single time. The CDR3 DNA reads TGTGCCAGCAGCCTGAGACAGGGGGCGGGAACTGAAGCTTTCTTT. This encodes CASSLRQGAGTEAFF. The chain couples TRBV11-2 to TRBJ1-1; TRBD1 aligns across 10 bases. J gave up 5 bases and V 5 bases, and 8 bases lay outside the gene matches. CDR1 and CDR2 (germline): SGHAT, FQNNGV. CDR3 size: 15 residues.